These 25 T cell receptor beta chains share one sample of origin, sequenced in a study of shared clonotypes between healthy human individuals. Generated by immunoSEQ multiplex PCR, the TCRdb table keeps only in-frame clones and is missing some. The sample carries about 580,000 clones, about 98% recorded once. Naive CD8 cells comprised CD45RO-negative, CCR7-positively selected cells, excluding terminally differentiated effector memory CD45RA+ cells. The material sequenced was naive CD8+ T cells sorted from blood. All receptors derive from a man under 40 in good health.

The chain combines TRBV15 with TRBJ2-7, with 8 bases aligning to TRBD1. The CDR3 covers 14 residues. Germline V CDR1 and CDR2: LNHNV, YYDKDF (reference sequence). V shed 1 base, J shed 5 bases, and the junction held 4 bases outside the gene matches. Here the CDR3 reads CATSRGGQDHEQYF. In nucleotides, the CDR3 is TGTGCCACCAGCAGAGGGGGACAGGATCACGAGCAGTACTTC.

The chain combines TRBV2 with TRBJ2-1, with D perhaps TRBD2 (5 bases). This CDR3 comprises 16 residues. Trimming took off 7 bases at V and 0 bases at J, with 16 bases between the two ends. Germline V gene data show CDR1 as SNHLY and CDR2 as FYNNEI. The CDR3 here is CASMRLSGGSYNEQFF. CDR3 bases: TGTGCCAGCATGAGGTTAAGCGGAGGCTCCTACAATGAGCAGTTCTTC.

This chain connects TRBV2 to TRBJ2-7, with 7 bases matching TRBD2. With V trimmed by 1 base and J by 2 bases, 5 bases remained unmatched. The CDR3 runs to 15 residues. The germline CDR1 and CDR2 sequences are SNHLY and FYNNEI. In DNA form, the CDR3 reads TGTGCCAGCAGTGAAGGGTCGGGAGGCACCTACGAGCAGTACTTC. Its translation is CASSEGSGGTYEQYF.

The chain carries TRBV10-3 and TRBJ2-3; a weak D match, TRBD2 (6 bases). The germline V gene encodes CDR1 ENHRY and CDR2 SYGVKD. Trimming removed 7 bases from V and 1 base from J, with 9 bases in between. This CDR3 has 13 residues. As DNA, the CDR3 is TGTGCCATCACCCCTAGCGGCACAGATACGCAGTATTTT. Its translation: CAITPSGTDTQYF.

The genes are TRBV28 and TRBJ2-3, with 9 positions matching TRBD1. V shed 8 bases, J shed 6 bases, and the junction held 12 bases outside the gene matches. The CDR3 has 15 amino acids. Germline V lookup: CDR1 MDHEN, CDR2 SYDVKM. The CDR3 here is CASGTGTGRWDTQYF. The CDR3 DNA is TGTGCCAGCGGAACAGGGACAGGGAGATGGGATACGCAGTATTTT.

The V gene is TRBV2, the J gene TRBJ1-1, with D possibly TRBD1 on 5 matching bases. V lost 9 bases and J 3 bases, leaving 20 bases between the germline ends. The CDR3 has 15 amino acids. Germline CDR1 is SNHLY and CDR2 is FYNNEI. The CDR3 loop reads CARGVQPYGDTEAFF. CDR3 coding DNA: TGTGCCAGGGGGGTTCAGCCGTACGGGGACACTGAAGCTTTCTTT.

The rearrangement links TRBV13 to TRBJ1-2; no clear D. V dropped 1 base and J dropped 8 bases, with 11 bases sitting between them. The CDR3 has 13 amino acids. Germline V gene lookup returns CDR1 PRHDT and CDR2 FYEKMQ (reference sequence). In nucleotides, the CDR3 is TGTGCCAGCAGCTTAGAGGTCTTGGCGGGCTACACCTTC. Its translation: CASSLEVLAGYTF. Supplemented by reference TRBV13 and TRBJ1-2, the full variable domain reads AAGVIQSPRHLIKEKRETATLKCYPIPRHDTVYWYQQGPGQDPQFLISFYEKMQSDKGSIPDRFSAQQFSDYHSELNMSSLELGDSALYFCASSLEVLAGYTFGSGTRLTVV.

A single count supports this clone. This sequence joins TRBV6-4 and TRBJ2-3; TRBD2 agrees at 12 bases. V lost 5 bases and J lost 3; bases outside the gene matches: 3. CDR1 MRHNA and CDR2 SNTAGT come from the germline V gene. There are 15 residues in the CDR3. CDR3 coding DNA: TGTGCCAGCAGTCTGACTAGCGGGAGAACAGATACGCAGTATTTT. Translation: CASSLTSGRTDTQYF.

In nucleotides, the CDR3 is TGCAGCGTTGATCTGACAGACGGGATCAATGAGCAGTTCTTC. Translated, it gives CSVDLTDGINEQFF. The J gene is TRBJ2-1, the V gene TRBV29-1; D is perhaps TRBD1 or TRBD2 (5 bases each). The CDR3 has 14 residues. Per the germline V gene, CDR1 is SQVTM and CDR2 is ANQGSEA. V gave up 3 bases and J gave up 6 bases, with 15 bases separating them.

The chain recombines TRBV7-9 with TRBJ2-3; 8 nucleotides line up with TRBD2. Trimming removed 4 bases from V and 4 bases from J; junction bases left unmatched: 7. This CDR3 is built from 15 residues. Per germline, CDR1 SEHNR and CDR2 FQNEAQ (reference sequence). CDR3 sequence reads: CASSSPSGWADTQYF. CDR3 sequence (DNA): TGTGCCAGCAGCTCGCCTAGCGGGTGGGCAGATACGCAGTATTTT.

V gene TRBV6-6 combines with J gene TRBJ2-5, with 8 bases lining up with TRBD1. The length of the CDR3 is 13 residues. V gave up 7 bases and J gave up 4 bases; unmatched junction bases: 5. In germline, CDR1 is MNHNY, CDR2 SVGAGI (reference sequence). The DNA for the CDR3 is TGTGCCAGCACCCGACAGGGGTTAGAGACCCAGTACTTC. This codes for CASTRQGLETQYF.

The chain has TRBV7-9 and TRBJ1-3; tentatively, D is TRBD1 (6 bases). Germline V CDR1 and CDR2: SEHNR, FQNEAQ (reference sequence). CDR3 length equals 15 residues. V was cut by 2 bases and J by 4 bases, with 12 bases left in between. Here the CDR3 DNA reads TGTGCCAGCAGCTTAAGCAGGGGAGGAGGAAACACCATATATTTT. Protein sequence: CASSLSRGGGNTIYF.

In the case of this clone: The sample holds other DNA sequences that translate to the same CDR3. This chain links TRBV27 with TRBJ2-1; TRBD2 aligns across 9 bases. After removal of 3 bases from V and 4 bases from J, the junction contained 1 base not matched to a gene. Germline CDR1 is MNHEY and CDR2 is SMNVEV (reference sequence). This CDR3 region has 14 residues. CDR3 bases: TGTGCCAGCAGTTTGGGACTAGCATACAATGAGCAGTTCTTC. Protein: CASSLGLAYNEQFF.

The rearrangement uses TRBV7-9 and TRBJ2-3, with 8 bases matching TRBD2. V dropped 6 bases and J dropped 1; count of bases not matched to a gene: 3. Germline loops: CDR1 SEHNR, CDR2 FQNEAQ (reference sequence). The length of the CDR3 is 14 residues. CDR3: CASSDGGGTDTQYF. The CDR3 nucleotides are TGTGCCAGCAGTGACGGGGGGGGCACAGATACGCAGTATTTT.

The chain joins TRBV4-1 to TRBJ1-2; TRBD1 matches at 7 bases. Germline V CDR1 and CDR2: MGHRA, YSYEKL. The CDR3 runs to 16 residues. Unmatched junction bases numbered 13, after V lost 3 bases and J lost 6 bases. The CDR3 DNA is TGCGCCAGCAGCCACCCCCGACAGGGACCAGCCGATGGCTACACCTTC. It is translated as CASSHPRQGPADGYTF.

On this clone itself: A junction end diverges from the germline sequence, so it may reflect a read error. The V and J genes are TRBV7-7 and TRBJ2-1; D gene uncertain. The CDR3 loop spans 15 amino acids. Germline CDR1 reads SSHAT; CDR2 reads FNYEAQ (reference sequence). In DNA form, the CDR3 reads TGTGCTAGCAGCTCCACCCGAAACTCCTACAATGAGCAGTTCTTC. This encodes CASSSTRNSYNEQFF.

V gene TRBV27 combines with J gene TRBJ2-3; D remains ambiguous. Trimming took off 5 bases at V and 3 bases at J, with 15 bases between the two ends. The CDR3 totals 15 residues. Per germline, CDR1 MNHEY and CDR2 SMNVEV (reference sequence). CDR3 region: CASSPRGGRTDTQYF. The CDR3 coding sequence is TGTGCCAGCAGTCCCCGCGGCGGAAGAACAGATACGCAGTATTTT.

The chain combines TRBV6-5 with TRBJ2-1; 12 bases fit TRBD1. Trimming removed 6 bases from V and 5 bases from J; junction bases left unmatched: 5. This CDR3 is 15 amino acids long. Germline lookup yields CDR1 MNHEY and CDR2 SVGAGI. The CDR3 coding sequence is TGTGCCAGCAGGGGGACAGGGGGCCGGGACAATGAGCAGTTCTTC. Protein product: CASRGTGGRDNEQFF.

This chain links TRBV28 with TRBJ2-1; D might be TRBD1 or TRBD2, each matching 7 bases. From germline, CDR1 is MDHEN and CDR2 SYDVKM. Between the trimmed V and J ends, which lost 5 bases and 8 bases, there was a span of 22 bases. There are 16 residues in the CDR3. In DNA, the CDR3 is TGTGCCAGCAGTAACGACAGGGAGGGACTTCCCGATGAGCAGTTCTTC. Translation gives CASSNDREGLPDEQFF.

For the CDR3, the DNA is TGCAGCGTTGAAGATTTTGTGACTAGCGGGAGGCGATACAATGAGCAGTTCTTC. This gives the protein CSVEDFVTSGRRYNEQFF. This rearrangement joins TRBV29-1 to TRBJ2-1; 13 bases match TRBD2. Germline V gene data show CDR1 as SQVTM and CDR2 as ANQGSEA. The junction had 9 bases not matched to a gene; V was cut back by 0 bases and J by 4 bases. This CDR3 region has 18 residues.

J is TRBJ1-5 and V is TRBV19; 7 bases agree with TRBD1. The CDR3 loop spans 15 amino acids. V shed 7 bases and J 4 bases; nucleotides not matched to a gene: 10. Germline CDR1 reads LNHDA; CDR2 reads SQIVND (reference sequence). CDR3 DNA: TGTGCCAGTACTGTGACAGGGTATAGTAATCAGCCCCAGCATTTT. Translated: CASTVTGYSNQPQHF.

The genes are TRBV2 and TRBJ2-2; D perhaps matches TRBD2 (6 bases). V dropped 3 bases and J dropped 2 bases, with 19 bases sitting between them. The CDR3 spans 18 residues. Germline V lookup: CDR1 SNHLY, CDR2 FYNNEI. CDR3 sequence (DNA): TGTGCCAGCAGTGACTGGGGAGAGGAGGGGACTAACACCGGGGAGCTGTTTTTT. Protein: CASSDWGEEGTNTGELFF.

The chain couples TRBV5-6 to TRBJ2-1; 8 bases agree with TRBD2. After removal of 4 bases from V and 0 bases from J, the junction contained 6 bases not matched to a gene. This CDR3 is built from 16 residues. Per germline, CDR1 SGHDT and CDR2 YYEEEE. As DNA, the CDR3 is TGTGCCAGCAGCCCCTATAGCGGGACCTCCTACAATGAGCAGTTCTTC. Its translation: CASSPYSGTSYNEQFF.

Notes on this clone: Other DNA variants within this sample encode the same CDR3. The CDR3 nucleotides read TGTGCCAGCAGTTCCGGGACTAGCGGCTACAATGAGCAGTTCTTC. Translated: CASSSGTSGYNEQFF. The gene calls are TRBV28 and TRBJ2-1, with 11 positions matching TRBD2. The V and J ends lost 4 bases and 3 bases, in that order; junction bases with no gene match: 2. CDR1 is MDHEN and CDR2 is SYDVKM in the germline V gene. The CDR3 is made up of 15 amino acids.

The rearrangement joins TRBV7-9 to TRBJ2-7, with 8 bases matching TRBD1. This CDR3 contains 15 residues. V lost 2 bases, J lost 7 bases, and 10 bases stayed unmatched. The germline CDR1 and CDR2 sequences are SEHNR and FQNEAQ (reference sequence). The CDR3 spells CASSLHLQGAREQYF. The CDR3, as DNA: TGTGCCAGCAGCTTACATCTCCAGGGGGCGCGGGAGCAGTACTTC.